These 5 T cell receptor beta chains share one sample of origin, sequenced in a study of blood T cell repertoires in COVID-19. Assay: immunoSEQ multiplex PCR; the TCRdb copy retains only in-frame clones and omits some. This sample has under 200,000 clones; approximately 80% occur once, and the top ten carry around 8.4%. The sample was peripheral blood. The receptors come from a woman older than 75 with active or convalescent COVID-19.

V is TRBV6-6 and J is TRBJ1-2; 10 bases match TRBD1. Germline V gene sequence: CDR1 MNHNY, CDR2 SVGAGI (reference sequence). With 10 bases clipped from V and 6 bases from J, the junction kept 14 bases outside the gene matches. This CDR3 contains 15 residues. CDR3 protein: CATGTGAFGPDGYTF. DNA for the CDR3: TGTGCCACCGGGACAGGGGCATTTGGCCCTGATGGCTACACCTTC.

V is TRBV2 and J is TRBJ1-5; weak D call: TRBD1 (5 bases). The germline CDR1 and CDR2 sequences are SNHLY and FYNNEI. This CDR3 is built from 14 residues. V gave up 8 bases and J gave up 3 bases, with 14 bases separating them. CDR3 in amino acids: CASRGGGLNQPQHF. The DNA of the CDR3 is TGTGCCAGCCGCGGCGGGGGACTCAATCAGCCCCAGCATTTT. Full variable domain (outside the CDR3, taken from reference TRBV2 and TRBJ1-5): EPEVTQTPSHQVTQMGQEVILRCVPISNHLYFYWYRQILGQKVEFLVSFYNNEISEKSEIFDDQFSVERPDGSNFTLKIRSTKLEDSAMYFCASRGGGLNQPQHFGDGTRLSIL.

This rearrangement joins TRBV19 to TRBJ1-2; possibly TRBD1 for D (5 bases). CDR3 size: 13 residues. Between the trimmed V and J ends, which lost 5 bases and 4 bases, there was a span of 11 bases. Per germline, CDR1 LNHDA and CDR2 SQIVND (reference sequence). This chain's CDR3 is CASSVTGSYGYTF. CDR3 DNA sequence: TGTGCCAGTAGTGTAACAGGTTCCTATGGCTACACCTTC.

CDR3 sequence reads: CASSLEGDRLNTEAFF. Written as DNA, the CDR3 is TGTGCCAGCAGCTTGGAAGGGGACAGATTGAACACTGAAGCTTTCTTT. The chain recombines TRBV5-4 with TRBJ1-1, with 7 nucleotides matching TRBD1. Germline CDR1 reads SGHNT; CDR2 reads YYREEE (reference sequence). The junction had 5 bases not matched to a gene; V was cut back by 0 bases and J by 0 bases. The CDR3 length is 16 residues.

CDR3 coding DNA: TGCGCCAGCAGCTTGGCCGGACTAGCGCTAGAGACCCAGTACTTC. It yields the protein CASSLAGLALETQYF. The chain joins TRBV5-1 to TRBJ2-5; 9 bases are shared with TRBD2. V lost 0 bases and J lost 4; bases outside the gene matches: 4. Germline CDR1 and CDR2: SGHRS and YFSETQ. The CDR3 extends over 15 amino acids. The variable domain in full, completed from reference TRBV5-1 and TRBJ2-5, reads KAGVTQTPRYLIKTRGQQVTLSCSPISGHRSVSWYQQTPGQGLQFLFEYFSETQRNKGNFPGRFSGRQFSNSRSEMNVSTLELGDSALYLCASSLAGLALETQYFGPGTRLLVL.